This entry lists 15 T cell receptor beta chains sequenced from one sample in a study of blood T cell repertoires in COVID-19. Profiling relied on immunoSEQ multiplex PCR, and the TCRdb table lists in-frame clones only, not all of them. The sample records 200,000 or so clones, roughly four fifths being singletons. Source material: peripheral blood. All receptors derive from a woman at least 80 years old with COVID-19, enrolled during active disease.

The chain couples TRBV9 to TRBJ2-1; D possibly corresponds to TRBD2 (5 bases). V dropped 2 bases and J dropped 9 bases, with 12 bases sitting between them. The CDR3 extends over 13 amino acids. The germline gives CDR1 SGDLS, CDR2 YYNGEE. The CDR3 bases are TGTGCCAGCAGCGTTTCAGGTGGGAGTGAGCAGTTCTTC. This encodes CASSVSGGSEQFF.

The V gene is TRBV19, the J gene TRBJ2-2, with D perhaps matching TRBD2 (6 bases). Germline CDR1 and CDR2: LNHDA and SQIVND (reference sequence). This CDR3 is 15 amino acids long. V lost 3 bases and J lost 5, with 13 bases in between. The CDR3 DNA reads TGTGCCAGTAGTATCGGAGGGAGCGGGACCGGGGAGCTGTTTTTT. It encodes CASSIGGSGTGELFF.

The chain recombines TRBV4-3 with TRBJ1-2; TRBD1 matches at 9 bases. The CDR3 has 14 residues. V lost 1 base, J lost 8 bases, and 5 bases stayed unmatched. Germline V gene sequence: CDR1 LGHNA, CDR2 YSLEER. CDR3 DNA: TGCGCCAGCAGCCAAGGGACAGGGGCTAGAGGCTACACCTTC. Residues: CASSQGTGARGYTF.

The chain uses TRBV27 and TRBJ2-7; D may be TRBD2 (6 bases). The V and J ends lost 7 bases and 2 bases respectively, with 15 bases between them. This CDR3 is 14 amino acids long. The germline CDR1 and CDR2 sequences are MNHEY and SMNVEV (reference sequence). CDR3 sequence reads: CASKLGWTTYEQYF. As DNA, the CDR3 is TGTGCCAGCAAACTAGGGTGGACTACCTACGAGCAGTACTTC.

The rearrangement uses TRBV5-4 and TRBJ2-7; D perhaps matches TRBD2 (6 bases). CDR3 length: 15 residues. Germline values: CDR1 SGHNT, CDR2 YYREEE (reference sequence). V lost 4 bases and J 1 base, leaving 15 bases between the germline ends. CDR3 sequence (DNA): TGTGCCAGCAGCCCGGGACTTCCGAGATCCTACGAGCAGTACTTC. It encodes CASSPGLPRSYEQYF.

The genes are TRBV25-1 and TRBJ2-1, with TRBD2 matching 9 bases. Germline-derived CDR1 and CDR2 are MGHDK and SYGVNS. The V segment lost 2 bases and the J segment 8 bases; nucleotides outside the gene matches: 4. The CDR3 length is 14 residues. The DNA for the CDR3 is TGTGCCAGCAGTGAACTGGCTAGCGGGGATGAGCAGTTCTTC. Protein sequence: CASSELASGDEQFF.

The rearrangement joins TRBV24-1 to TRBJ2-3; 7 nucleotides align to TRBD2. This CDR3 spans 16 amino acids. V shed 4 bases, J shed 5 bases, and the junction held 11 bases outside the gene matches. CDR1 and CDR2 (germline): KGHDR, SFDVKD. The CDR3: CATSDPAGPLEDTQYF. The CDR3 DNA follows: TGTGCCACCAGTGACCCAGCGGGACCCCTGGAAGATACGCAGTATTTT.

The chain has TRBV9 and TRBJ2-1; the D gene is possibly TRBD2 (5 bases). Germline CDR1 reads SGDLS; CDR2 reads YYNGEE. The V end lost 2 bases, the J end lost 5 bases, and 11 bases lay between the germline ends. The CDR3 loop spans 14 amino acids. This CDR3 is CASSVSGGNNEQFF. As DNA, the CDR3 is TGTGCCAGCAGCGTTTCCGGAGGAAACAATGAGCAGTTCTTC. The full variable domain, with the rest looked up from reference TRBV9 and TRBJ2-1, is DSGVTQTPKHLITATGQRVTLRCSPRSGDLSVYWYQQSLDQGLQFLIQYYNGEERAKGNILERFSAQQFPDLHSELNLSSLELGDSALYFCASSVSGGNNEQFFGPGTRLTVL.

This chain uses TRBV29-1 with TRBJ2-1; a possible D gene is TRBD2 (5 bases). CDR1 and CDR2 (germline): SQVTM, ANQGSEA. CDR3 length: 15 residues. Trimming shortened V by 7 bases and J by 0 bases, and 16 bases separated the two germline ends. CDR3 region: CSGDGGPSSYNEQFF. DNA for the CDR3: TGCAGCGGTGACGGCGGGCCGAGCTCCTACAATGAGCAGTTCTTC.

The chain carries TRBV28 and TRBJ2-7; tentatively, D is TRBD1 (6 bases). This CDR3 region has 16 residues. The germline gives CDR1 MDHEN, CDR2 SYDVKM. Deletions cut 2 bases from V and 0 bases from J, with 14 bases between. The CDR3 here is CASSLLTGPFSYEQYF. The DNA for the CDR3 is TGTGCCAGCAGTTTACTCACAGGGCCCTTCTCCTACGAGCAGTACTTC.

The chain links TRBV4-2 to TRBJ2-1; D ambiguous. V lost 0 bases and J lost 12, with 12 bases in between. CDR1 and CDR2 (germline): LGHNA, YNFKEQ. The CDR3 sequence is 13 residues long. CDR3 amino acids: CASSQDLSLMQFF. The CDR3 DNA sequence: TGTGCCAGCAGCCAAGACCTTAGTCTGATGCAGTTCTTC.

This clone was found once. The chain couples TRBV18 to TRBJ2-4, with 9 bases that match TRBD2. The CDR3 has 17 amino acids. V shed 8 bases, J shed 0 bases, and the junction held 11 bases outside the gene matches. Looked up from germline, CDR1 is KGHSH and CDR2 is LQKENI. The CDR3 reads CASSSGASGIAKNIQYF. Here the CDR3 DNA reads TGTGCCAGCAGCTCCGGCGCTAGCGGGATAGCCAAAAACATTCAGTACTTC.

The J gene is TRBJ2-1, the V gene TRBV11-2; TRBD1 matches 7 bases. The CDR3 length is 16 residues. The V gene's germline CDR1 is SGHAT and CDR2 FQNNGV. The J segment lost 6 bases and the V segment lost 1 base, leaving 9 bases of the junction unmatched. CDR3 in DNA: TGTGCCAGCAGCTTAGGAGAGACAGGGTTTGGCAATGAGCAGTTCTTC. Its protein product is CASSLGETGFGNEQFF.

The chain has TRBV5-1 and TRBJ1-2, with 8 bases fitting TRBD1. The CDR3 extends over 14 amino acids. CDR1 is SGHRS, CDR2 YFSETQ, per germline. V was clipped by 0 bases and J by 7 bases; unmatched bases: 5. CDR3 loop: CASSLDRGKAGYTF. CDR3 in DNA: TGCGCCAGCAGCTTGGACAGGGGGAAGGCTGGCTACACCTTC.

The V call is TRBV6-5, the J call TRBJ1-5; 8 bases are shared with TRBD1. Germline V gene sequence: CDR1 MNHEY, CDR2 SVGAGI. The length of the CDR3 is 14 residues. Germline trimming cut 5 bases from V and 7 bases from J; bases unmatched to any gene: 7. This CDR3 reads CASSPRTGWQPQHF. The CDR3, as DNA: TGTGCCAGCAGTCCCCGGACAGGGTGGCAGCCCCAGCATTTT.